This TCR beta chain came from a study of blood T cells in healthy people across ages. Together with a sample-barcoded 5' primer, a J-beta primer mix was included in a second PCR lasting about 7 to 11 cycles. TCRdb reanalysed the 5' RACE reads using MiXCR and keeps one entry per CDR3 protein. The sample carries some 1.6 million distinct CDR3 sequences, approximately 32% recorded once. The CDR3 totals 16 residues. The V gene end was trimmed by 6 bases and the J gene end by 1 base; junction bases not matched to a gene: 6. Germline CDR1 reads MNHNY; CDR2 reads SVGAGI (reference sequence). This clonotype occurred a few times. Investigators took 8 to 10 milliliters of peripheral blood from every donor.

V is TRBV6-6 and J is TRBJ2-3; 11 bases align to TRBD2. Sample: blood. This sequence originates from a woman aged 25 to 45 in good health. CDR3 nucleotides: TGTGCCAGCAGCCGACCGACTAGCGGGGGCACAGATACGCAGTATTTT. This encodes CASSRPTSGGTDTQYF.